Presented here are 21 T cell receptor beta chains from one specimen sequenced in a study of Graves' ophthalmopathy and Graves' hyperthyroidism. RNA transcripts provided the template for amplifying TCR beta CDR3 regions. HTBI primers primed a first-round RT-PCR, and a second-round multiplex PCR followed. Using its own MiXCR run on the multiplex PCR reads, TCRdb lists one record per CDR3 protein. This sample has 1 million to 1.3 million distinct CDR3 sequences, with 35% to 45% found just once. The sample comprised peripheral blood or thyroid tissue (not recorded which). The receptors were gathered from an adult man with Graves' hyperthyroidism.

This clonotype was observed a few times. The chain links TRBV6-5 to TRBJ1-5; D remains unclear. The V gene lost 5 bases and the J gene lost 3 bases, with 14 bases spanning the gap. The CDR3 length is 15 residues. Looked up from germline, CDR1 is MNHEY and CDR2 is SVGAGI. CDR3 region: CASSTLEDNNQPQHF. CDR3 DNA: TGTGCCAGCAGTACCCTGGAAGATAACAATCAGCCCCAGCATTTT.

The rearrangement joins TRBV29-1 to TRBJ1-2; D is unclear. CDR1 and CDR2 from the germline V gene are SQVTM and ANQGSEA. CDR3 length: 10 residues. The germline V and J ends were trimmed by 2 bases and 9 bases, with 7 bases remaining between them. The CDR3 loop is CSVELASYTF. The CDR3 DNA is TGCAGCGTTGAACTAGCGAGCTACACCTTC. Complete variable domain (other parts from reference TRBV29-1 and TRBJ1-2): SAVISQKPSRDICQRGTSLTIQCQVDSQVTMMFWYRQQPGQSLTLIATANQGSEATYESGFVIDKFPISRPNLTFSTLTVSNMSPEDSSIYLCSVELASYTFGSGTRLTVV.

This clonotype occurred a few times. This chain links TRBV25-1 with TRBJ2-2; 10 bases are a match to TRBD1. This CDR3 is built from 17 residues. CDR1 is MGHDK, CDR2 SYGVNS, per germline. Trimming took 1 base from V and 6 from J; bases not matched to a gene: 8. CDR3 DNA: TGTGCCAGCAGTGAATGGGGGACAGGGGCGAATGCCGGGGAGCTGTTTTTT. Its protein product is CASSEWGTGANAGELFF.

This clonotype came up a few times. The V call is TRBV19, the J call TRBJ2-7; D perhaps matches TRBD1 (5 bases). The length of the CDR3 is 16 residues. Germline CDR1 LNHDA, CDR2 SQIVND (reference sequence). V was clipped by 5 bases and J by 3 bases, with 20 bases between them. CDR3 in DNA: TGTGCCAGTAGTGGTATTTCTGGGGCAGGGTTCTACGAGCAGTACTTC. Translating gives CASSGISGAGFYEQYF.

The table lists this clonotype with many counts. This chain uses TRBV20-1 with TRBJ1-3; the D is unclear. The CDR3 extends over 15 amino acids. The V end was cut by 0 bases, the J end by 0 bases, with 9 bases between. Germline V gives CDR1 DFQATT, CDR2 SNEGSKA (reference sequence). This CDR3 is CSARDFQSSGNTIYF. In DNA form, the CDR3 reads TGCAGTGCTAGAGATTTCCAGAGCTCTGGAAACACCATATATTTT.

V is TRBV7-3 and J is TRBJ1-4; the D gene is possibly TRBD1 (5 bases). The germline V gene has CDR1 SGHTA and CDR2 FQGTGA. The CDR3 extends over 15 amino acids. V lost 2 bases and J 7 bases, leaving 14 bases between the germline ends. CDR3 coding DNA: TGTGCCAGCAGCTTAGGGGGACGGAGCCCTGAAAAACTGTTTTTT. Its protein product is CASSLGGRSPEKLFF.

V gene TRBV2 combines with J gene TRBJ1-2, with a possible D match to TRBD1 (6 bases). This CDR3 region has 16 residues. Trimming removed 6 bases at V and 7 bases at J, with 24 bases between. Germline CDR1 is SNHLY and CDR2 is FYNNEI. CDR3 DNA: TGTGCCAGCAGCGTAGCTACGGGGGAAAGGGACACTGGCTACACCTTC. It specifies CASSVATGERDTGYTF.

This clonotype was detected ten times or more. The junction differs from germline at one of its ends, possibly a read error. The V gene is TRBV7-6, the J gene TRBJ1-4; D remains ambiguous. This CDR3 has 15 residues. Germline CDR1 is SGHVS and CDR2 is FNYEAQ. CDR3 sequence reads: CASSIAQAFNEKLFF. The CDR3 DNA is TGTGCCAGCAGCATAGCGCAGGCCTTTAATGAAAAACTGTTTTTT. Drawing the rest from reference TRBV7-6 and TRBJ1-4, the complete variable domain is GAGVSQSPRYKVTKRGQDVALRCDPISGHVSLYWYRQALGQGPEFLTYFNYEAQQDKSGLPNDRFSAERPEGSISTLTIQRTEQRDSAMYRCASSIAQAFNEKLFFGSGTQLSVL.

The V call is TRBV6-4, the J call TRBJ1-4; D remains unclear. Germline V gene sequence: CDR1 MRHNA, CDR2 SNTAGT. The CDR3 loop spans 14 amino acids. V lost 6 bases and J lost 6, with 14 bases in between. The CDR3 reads CASSPGWGDEKLFF. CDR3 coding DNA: TGTGCCAGCAGCCCCGGCTGGGGAGATGAAAAACTGTTTTTT.

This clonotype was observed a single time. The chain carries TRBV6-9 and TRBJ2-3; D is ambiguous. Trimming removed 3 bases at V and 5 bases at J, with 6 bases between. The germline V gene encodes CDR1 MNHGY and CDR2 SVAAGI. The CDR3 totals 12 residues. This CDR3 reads CASSYELDTQYF. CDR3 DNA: TGTGCCAGCAGTTACGAGCTAGATACGCAGTATTTT.

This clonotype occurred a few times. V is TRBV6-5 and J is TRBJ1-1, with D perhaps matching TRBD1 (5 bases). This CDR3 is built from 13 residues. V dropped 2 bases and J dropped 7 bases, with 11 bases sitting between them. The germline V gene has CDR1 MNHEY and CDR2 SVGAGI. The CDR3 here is CASSYVSGGEAFF. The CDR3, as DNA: TGTGCCAGCAGTTACGTATCCGGGGGTGAAGCTTTCTTT.

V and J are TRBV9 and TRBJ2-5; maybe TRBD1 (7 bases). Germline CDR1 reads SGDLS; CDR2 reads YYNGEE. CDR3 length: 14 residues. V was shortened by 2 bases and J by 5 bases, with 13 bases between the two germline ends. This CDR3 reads CASSVGGTVETQYF. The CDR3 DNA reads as TGTGCCAGCAGCGTGGGCGGGACAGTTGAGACCCAGTACTTC.

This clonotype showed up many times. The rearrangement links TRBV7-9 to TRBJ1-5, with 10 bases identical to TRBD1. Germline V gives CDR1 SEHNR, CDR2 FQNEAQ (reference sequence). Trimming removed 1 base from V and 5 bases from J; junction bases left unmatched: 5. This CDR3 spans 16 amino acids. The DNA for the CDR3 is TGTGCCAGCAGCTTAGAGGGGACAGGGGCGCATCAGCCCCAGCATTTT. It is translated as CASSLEGTGAHQPQHF.

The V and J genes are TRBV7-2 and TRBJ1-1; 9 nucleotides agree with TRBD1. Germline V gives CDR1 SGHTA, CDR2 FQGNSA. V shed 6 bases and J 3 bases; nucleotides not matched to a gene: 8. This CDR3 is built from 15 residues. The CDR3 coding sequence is TGTGCCAGCAGTGCTATGAGGGACAGGGACACTGAAGCTTTCTTT. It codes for CASSAMRDRDTEAFF.

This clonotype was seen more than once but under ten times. CDR3 sequence: CASSPAARGQNTGELFF. The CDR3 DNA reads TGTGCCAGCAGCCCCGCTGCGAGGGGCCAGAACACCGGGGAGCTGTTTTTT. The V call is TRBV5-5, the J call TRBJ2-2; D tentatively reads TRBD1 or TRBD2 (5 bases each). The length of the CDR3 is 17 residues. The V end was cut by 4 bases, the J end by 1 base, with 17 bases between. The germline CDR1 and CDR2 sequences are SGHKS and YYEKEE (reference sequence).

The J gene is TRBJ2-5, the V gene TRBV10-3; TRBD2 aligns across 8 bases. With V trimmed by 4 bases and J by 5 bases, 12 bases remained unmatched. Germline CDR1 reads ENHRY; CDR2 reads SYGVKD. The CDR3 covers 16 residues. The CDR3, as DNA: TGTGCCATCAGTGGGACTGGAGCGGGAGCCCGGGAGACCCAGTACTTC. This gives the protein CAISGTGAGARETQYF.

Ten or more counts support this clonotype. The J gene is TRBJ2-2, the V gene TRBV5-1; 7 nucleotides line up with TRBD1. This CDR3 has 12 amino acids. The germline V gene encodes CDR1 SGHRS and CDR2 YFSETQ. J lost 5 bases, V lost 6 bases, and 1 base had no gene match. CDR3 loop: CASTDRTGELFF. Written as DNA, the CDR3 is TGCGCCAGCACGGACAGGACCGGGGAGCTGTTTTTT.

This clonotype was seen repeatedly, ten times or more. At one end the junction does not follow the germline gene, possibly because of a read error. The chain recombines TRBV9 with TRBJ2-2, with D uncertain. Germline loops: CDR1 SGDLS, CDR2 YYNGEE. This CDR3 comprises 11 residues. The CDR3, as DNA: TGCGCCAGCAGCGCCGGGGGGGAGCTGTTTTTT. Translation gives CASSAGGELFF.

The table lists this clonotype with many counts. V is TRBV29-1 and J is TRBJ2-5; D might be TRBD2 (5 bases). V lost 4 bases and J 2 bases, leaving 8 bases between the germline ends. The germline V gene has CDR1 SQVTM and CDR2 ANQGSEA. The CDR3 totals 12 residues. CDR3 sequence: CSVGGKQETQYF. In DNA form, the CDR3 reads TGCAGCGTTGGAGGGAAACAAGAGACCCAGTACTTC.

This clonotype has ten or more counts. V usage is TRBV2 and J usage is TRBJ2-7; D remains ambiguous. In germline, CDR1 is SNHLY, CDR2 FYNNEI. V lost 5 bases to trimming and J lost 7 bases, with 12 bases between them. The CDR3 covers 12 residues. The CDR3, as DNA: TGTGCCAGCAGTACTACCGCCGGGGAGCAGTACTTC. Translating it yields CASSTTAGEQYF. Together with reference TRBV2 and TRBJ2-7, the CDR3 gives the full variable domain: EPEVTQTPSHQVTQMGQEVILRCVPISNHLYFYWYRQILGQKVEFLVSFYNNEISEKSEIFDDQFSVERPDGSNFTLKIRSTKLEDSAMYFCASSTTAGEQYFGPGTRLTVT.

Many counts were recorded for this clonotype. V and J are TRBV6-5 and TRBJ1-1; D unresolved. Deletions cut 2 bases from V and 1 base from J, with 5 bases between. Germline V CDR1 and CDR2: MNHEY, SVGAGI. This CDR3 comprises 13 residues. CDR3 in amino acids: CASSYRGNTEAFF. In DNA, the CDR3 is TGTGCCAGCAGTTACCGAGGGAACACTGAAGCTTTCTTT.